The clone carrying this T cell receptor beta chain was seen many times. The data were taken from a study of Graves' ophthalmopathy and Graves' hyperthyroidism. Ophthalmopathy donors' eye disease showed moderate-to-severe activity, CAS of at least 3, NOSPECS of at least 4 and duration under 3 months. Pregnancy or lactation, uncontrolled infections and other autoimmune diseases were grounds for excluding patients. Orbital computed tomography and thyroid ultrasound, along with TRAb, serum thyroxine and clinical symptoms, underpinned diagnosis. Beta-chain TCR CDR3 regions were amplified from RNA transcripts. The first round was an RT-PCR with HTBI primers, and the second round was a multiplex PCR. TCRdb reprocessed the multiplex PCR reads via MiXCR and lists one record per CDR3 protein. Of hundreds of thousands of distinct CDR3 sequences listed, just over 40% were seen once; the top ten hold around 3%.

Trimming at V came to 6 bases and at J to 6 bases, leaving 2 bases not matched to a gene. The CDR3 has 13 amino acids. CDR1 and CDR2 (germline): MNHNY, SVGAGI (reference sequence). Sequences were obtained from peripheral blood. The clonotype comes from an adult man with Graves' ophthalmopathy. The chain is built from TRBV6-6 and TRBJ1-6; the match to TRBD1 covers 7 bases. The CDR3: CASRDRTNSPLHF. The DNA for the CDR3 is TGTGCCAGCAGGGACAGGACTAATTCACCCCTCCACTTT.